The table lists the clone carrying this TCR beta chain with a few counts. The assay was immunoSEQ multiplex PCR, and TCRdb's table has in-frame clones only and misses some. The sample consists of roughly 110,000 clones, over 80% of them appearing once. This entry is derived from a study of blood T cell repertoires in COVID-19. Study-level information: Sources were T cells, B-cell-depleted T cells, or PBMCs; the material itself was cDNA or gDNA.

The CDR3 contains 12 residues. In germline, CDR1 is SNHLY, CDR2 FYNNEI. V lost 6 bases and J 5 bases, leaving 10 bases between the germline ends. This TCR came from a woman aged 70-85 years with acute or convalescent COVID-19. The chain is built from TRBV2 and TRBJ1-1; weak D call: TRBD1 (6 bases). The specimen sequenced was peripheral blood. The CDR3 sequence: CASSDRKTEAFF. CDR3 bases: TGTGCCAGCAGCGACAGGAAAACTGAAGCTTTCTTT.